This entry describes one TCR beta chain. What this receptor recognizes is not known. One base away there is no much larger clone; base qualities are not given. From cysteine to phenylalanine, the CDR3 is 12 amino acids long. Only CDR3 DNA remains: 36 bases, in frame from the first base. Trimming takes 4 bases off V and 9 bases off J; junction bases not matched to a gene: 5. TCRbeta CDR3 regions were amplified from genomic DNA by means of the immunoSEQ Assay, a bias-controlled multiplex PCR. Concerning the study's data processing: The number of nucleated cells in each sample was estimated by amplification of reference gene primers within the assay. To quantify the absolute abundance of each unique TCRbeta CDR3 rearrangement, sequence reads were collapsed and filtered. For each sample, productive Simpson clonality was calculated as the square root of Simpson's diversity index over productive rearrangements. This immuneACCESS table, as held by TCRdb, lists in-frame sequences with V and J called but not all clones. Of the missing ones, under half trace to an unresolved V gene in checked studies; the others have no known cause. That table furnishes V, J and clone size, whereas the DNA furnished D and trimming. Recorded for this sample are around 200,000 clones; about 89% of them occurred a single time. The ten most abundant clones make up around 0.77% of the sample.

This sample stems from a study of blood T cell repertoires in COVID-19 (TCRdb year 2020). General notes on the study: Samples from collaborators originated in the United States, Italy and Spain and spanned both the acute and convalescent phases of COVID-19. Subjects who had been exposed to COVID-19, were actively infected with it, or had recovered from it provided the deeply sampled blood TCRbeta repertoires that made up the dataset. The repertoires were released in a freely available public database intended as a resource for research on the immune response to SARS-CoV-2. The samples were drawn from the first 160 participants of the ongoing ImmuneRACE study and from some 1,300 subjects provided by 6 global collaborators. Nearly every sample came with metadata listing a de-identified subject ID, COVID-19 status, age in years and sex. Where HLA class I and class II types were available, the types were taken from metadata supplied by the sample provider, not from assay-based typing. The material from the prospective study consisted of cDNA or gDNA derived from T cells, B-cell-depleted T cells, or PBMCs.

Participants in the prospective study were aged roughly 18 to 95 years, lived in 24 United States geographic areas, and enrolled through a virtual design. To assign participants to cohorts, the prospective study relied on clinical history that participants themselves reported in a screening survey and a study questionnaire. For ImmuneRACE Cohort 3, a participant was defined as recovered based on two consecutive negative NP/OP PCR tests, clearance by a healthcare professional, or resolution of symptoms. In the prospective study, mobile phlebotomists collected whole blood, serum and a nasopharyngeal or oropharyngeal swab from each participant. Participants in the prospective study had the option to provide additional blood draws and questionnaires over a 2-month period. Blood samples from the prospective study were shipped frozen or at room temperature prior to DNA extraction. Points the paper makes about the study in general: How much clinical and demographic metadata was included differed by source and by participant, and the metadata was provided uncurated.

The source material was PBMCs or T cells enriched from blood (not recorded which). The sequence was obtained from a woman aged 18-29 years who had recovered from COVID-19. The V and J genes are TRBV12-3 or TRBV12-4 and TRBJ1-1, with 7 bases aligning to TRBD1. The CDR3 here reads CASSSGQLKAFF. The nucleotide sequence is TGTGCCAGCAGTTCGGGACAGTTAAAAGCTTTCTTT.